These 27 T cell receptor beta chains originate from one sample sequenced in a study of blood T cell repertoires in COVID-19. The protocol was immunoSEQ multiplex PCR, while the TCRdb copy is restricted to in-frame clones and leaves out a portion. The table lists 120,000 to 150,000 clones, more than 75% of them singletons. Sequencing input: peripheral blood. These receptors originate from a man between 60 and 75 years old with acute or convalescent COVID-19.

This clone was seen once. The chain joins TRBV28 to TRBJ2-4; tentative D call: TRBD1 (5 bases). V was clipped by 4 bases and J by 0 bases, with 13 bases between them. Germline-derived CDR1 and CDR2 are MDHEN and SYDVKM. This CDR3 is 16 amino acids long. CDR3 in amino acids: CASSSLQTVAKNIQYF. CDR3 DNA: TGTGCCAGCAGTTCGCTCCAGACAGTAGCCAAAAACATTCAGTACTTC.

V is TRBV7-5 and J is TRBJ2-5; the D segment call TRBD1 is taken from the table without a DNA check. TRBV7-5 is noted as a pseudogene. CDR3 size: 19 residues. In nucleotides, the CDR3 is TGTGCCAGAAGCTTACTACAAGGACCGGGACAGCTCTTCCAAGAGACCCAGTACTTC. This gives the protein CARSLLQGPGQLFQETQYF.

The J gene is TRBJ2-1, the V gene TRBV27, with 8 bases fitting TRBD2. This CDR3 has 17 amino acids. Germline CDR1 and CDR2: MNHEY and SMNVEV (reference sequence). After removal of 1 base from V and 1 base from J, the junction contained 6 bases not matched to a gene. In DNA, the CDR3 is TGTGCCAGCAGTTTATACAGCGGGGGTAGTTCCTACAATGAGCAGTTCTTC. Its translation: CASSLYSGGSSYNEQFF.

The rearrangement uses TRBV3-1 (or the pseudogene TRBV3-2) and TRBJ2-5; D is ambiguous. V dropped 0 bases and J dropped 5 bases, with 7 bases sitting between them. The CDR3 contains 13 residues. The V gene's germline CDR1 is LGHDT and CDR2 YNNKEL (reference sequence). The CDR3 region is CASSQDGRETQYF. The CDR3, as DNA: TGTGCCAGCAGCCAAGATGGTCGGGAGACCCAGTACTTC.

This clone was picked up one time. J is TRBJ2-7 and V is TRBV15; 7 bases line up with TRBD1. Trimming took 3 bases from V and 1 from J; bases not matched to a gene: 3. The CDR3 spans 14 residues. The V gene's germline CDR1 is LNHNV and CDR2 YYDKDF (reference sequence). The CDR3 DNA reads TGTGCCACCAGCAGGACAGGGATATCCTACGAGCAGTACTTC. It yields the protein CATSRTGISYEQYF.

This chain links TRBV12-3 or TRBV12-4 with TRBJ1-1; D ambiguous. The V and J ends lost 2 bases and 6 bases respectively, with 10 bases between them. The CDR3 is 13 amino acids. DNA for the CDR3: TGTGCCAGCAGTTTACAAGGGAGGTCTGAAGCTTTCTTT. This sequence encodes CASSLQGRSEAFF.

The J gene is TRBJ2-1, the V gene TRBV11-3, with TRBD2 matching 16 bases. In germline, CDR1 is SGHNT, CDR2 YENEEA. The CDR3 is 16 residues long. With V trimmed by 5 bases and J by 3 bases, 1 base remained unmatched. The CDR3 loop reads CASSGTSGGDYNEQFF. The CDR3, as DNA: TGTGCCAGCAGCGGGACTAGCGGGGGGGACTACAATGAGCAGTTCTTC.

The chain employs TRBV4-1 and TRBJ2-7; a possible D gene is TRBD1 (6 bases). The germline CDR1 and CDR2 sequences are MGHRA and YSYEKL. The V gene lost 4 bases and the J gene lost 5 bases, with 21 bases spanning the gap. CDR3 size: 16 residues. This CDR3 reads CASSPLDTGTGDEQYF. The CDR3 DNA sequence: TGCGCCAGCAGCCCCTTAGACACAGGGACCGGGGACGAGCAGTACTTC.

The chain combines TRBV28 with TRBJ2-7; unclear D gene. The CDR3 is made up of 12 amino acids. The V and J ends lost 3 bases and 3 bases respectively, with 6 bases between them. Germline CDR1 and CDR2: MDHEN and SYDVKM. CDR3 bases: TGTGCCAGCAGTTTTACGGGCTACGAGCAGTACTTC. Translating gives CASSFTGYEQYF.

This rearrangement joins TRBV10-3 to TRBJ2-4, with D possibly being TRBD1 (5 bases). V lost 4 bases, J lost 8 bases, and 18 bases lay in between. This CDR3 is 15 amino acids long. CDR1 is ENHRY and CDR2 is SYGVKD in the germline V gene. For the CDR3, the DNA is TGTGCCATCAGTGGCCAGGGTGGGGTTGTGGACATTCAGTACTTC. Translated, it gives CAISGQGGVVDIQYF.

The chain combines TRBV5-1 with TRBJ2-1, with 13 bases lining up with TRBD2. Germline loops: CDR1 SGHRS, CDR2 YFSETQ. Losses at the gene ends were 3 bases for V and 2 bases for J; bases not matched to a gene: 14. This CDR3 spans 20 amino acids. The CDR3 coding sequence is TGCGCCAGCAGCTACCTGGGGCGGACTAGCGGGAGTATGACCTACAATGAGCAGTTCTTC. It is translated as CASSYLGRTSGSMTYNEQFF. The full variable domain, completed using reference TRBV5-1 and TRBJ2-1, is KAGVTQTPRYLIKTRGQQVTLSCSPISGHRSVSWYQQTPGQGLQFLFEYFSETQRNKGNFPGRFSGRQFSNSRSEMNVSTLELGDSALYLCASSYLGRTSGSMTYNEQFFGPGTRLTVL.

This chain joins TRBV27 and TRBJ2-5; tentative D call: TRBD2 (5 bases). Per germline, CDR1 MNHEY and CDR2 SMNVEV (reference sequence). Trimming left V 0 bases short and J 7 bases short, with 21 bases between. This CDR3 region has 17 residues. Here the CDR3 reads CASSLSSHGIGEGTQYF. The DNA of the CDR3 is TGTGCCAGCAGTTTATCATCCCATGGGATAGGAGAGGGGACCCAGTACTTC.

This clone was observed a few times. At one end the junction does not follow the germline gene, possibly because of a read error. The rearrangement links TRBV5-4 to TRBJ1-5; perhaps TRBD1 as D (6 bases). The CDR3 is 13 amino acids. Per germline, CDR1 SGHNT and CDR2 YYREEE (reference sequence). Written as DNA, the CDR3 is TGTGCCAGCAGATTGGACAGAACTCAGCCCCAGCATTTT. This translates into CASRLDRTQPQHF. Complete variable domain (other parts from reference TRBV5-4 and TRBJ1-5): ETGVTQSPTHLIKTRGQQVTLRCSSQSGHNTVSWYQQALGQGPQFIFQYYREEENGRGNFPPRFSGLQFPNYSSELNVNALELDDSALYLCASRLDRTQPQHFGDGTRLSIL.

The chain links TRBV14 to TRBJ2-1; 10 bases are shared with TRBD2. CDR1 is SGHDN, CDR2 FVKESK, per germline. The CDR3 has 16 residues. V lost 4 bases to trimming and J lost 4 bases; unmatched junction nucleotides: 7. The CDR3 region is CASSRAGLAVYNEQFF. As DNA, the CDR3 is TGTGCCAGCAGCCGGGCCGGACTAGCGGTATACAATGAGCAGTTCTTC.

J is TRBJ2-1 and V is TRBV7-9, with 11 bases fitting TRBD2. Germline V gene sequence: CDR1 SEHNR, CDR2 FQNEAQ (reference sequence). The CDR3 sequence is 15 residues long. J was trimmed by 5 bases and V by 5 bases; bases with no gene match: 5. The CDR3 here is CASSTLAGGNNEQFF. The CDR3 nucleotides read TGTGCCAGCAGCACGCTAGCGGGGGGCAACAATGAGCAGTTCTTC.

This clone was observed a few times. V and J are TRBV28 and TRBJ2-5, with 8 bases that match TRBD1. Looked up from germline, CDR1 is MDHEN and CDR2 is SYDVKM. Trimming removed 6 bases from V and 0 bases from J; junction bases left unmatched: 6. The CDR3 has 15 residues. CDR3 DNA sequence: TGTGCCAGCAGACCCGGGACAGGCTACCAAGAGACCCAGTACTTC. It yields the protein CASRPGTGYQETQYF.

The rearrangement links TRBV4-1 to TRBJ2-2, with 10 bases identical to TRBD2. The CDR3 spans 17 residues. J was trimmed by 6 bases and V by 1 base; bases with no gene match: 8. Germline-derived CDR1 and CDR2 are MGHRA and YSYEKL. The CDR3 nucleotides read TGCGCCAGCAGCCAAGGGAGCGGGAGGGCCCTGGCCGGGGAGCTGTTTTTT. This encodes CASSQGSGRALAGELFF.

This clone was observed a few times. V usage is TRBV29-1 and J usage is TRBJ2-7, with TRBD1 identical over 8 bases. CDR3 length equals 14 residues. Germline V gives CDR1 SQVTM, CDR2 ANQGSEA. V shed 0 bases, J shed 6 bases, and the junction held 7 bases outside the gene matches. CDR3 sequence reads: CSVEDGWTGSEQYF. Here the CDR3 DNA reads TGCAGCGTTGAAGATGGCTGGACAGGGAGCGAGCAGTACTTC.

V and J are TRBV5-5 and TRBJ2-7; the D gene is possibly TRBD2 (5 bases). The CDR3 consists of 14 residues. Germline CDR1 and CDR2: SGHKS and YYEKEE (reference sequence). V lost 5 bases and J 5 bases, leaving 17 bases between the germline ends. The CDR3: CASSLIITGDEQYF. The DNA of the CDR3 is TGTGCCAGCAGTCTAATCATTACCGGGGACGAGCAGTACTTC. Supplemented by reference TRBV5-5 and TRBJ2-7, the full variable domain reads DAGVTQSPTHLIKTRGQQVTLRCSPISGHKSVSWYQQVLGQGPQFIFQYYEKEERGRGNFPDRFSARQFPNYSSELNVNALLLGDSALYLCASSLIITGDEQYFGPGTRLTVT.

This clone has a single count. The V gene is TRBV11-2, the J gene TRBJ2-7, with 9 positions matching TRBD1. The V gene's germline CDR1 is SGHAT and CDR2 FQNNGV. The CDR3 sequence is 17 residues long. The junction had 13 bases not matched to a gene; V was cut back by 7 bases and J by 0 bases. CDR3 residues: CASTLGPTGGISYEQYF. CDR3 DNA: TGTGCCAGCACCCTGGGCCCGACAGGGGGAATCTCCTACGAGCAGTACTTC.

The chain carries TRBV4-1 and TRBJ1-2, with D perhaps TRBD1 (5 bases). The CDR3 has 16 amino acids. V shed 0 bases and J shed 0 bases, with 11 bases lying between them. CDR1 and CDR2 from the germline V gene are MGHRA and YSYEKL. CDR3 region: CASSQDGATSNYGYTF. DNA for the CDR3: TGCGCCAGCAGCCAAGATGGGGCCACTTCTAACTATGGCTACACCTTC.

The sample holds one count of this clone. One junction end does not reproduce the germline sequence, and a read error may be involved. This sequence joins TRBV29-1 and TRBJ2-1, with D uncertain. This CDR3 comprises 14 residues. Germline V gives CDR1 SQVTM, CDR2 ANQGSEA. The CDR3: CSVEGAGSNNEQFF. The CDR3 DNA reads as TGCAGCGTTGAAGGGGCCGGCTCCAACAATGAGCAGTTCTTC.

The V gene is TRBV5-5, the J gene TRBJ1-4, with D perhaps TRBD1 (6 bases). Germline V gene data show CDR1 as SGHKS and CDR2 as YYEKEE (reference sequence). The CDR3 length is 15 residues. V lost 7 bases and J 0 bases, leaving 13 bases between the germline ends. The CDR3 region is CASAGAPTTNEKLFF. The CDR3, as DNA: TGTGCCAGCGCAGGGGCCCCCACAACTAATGAAAAACTGTTTTTT.

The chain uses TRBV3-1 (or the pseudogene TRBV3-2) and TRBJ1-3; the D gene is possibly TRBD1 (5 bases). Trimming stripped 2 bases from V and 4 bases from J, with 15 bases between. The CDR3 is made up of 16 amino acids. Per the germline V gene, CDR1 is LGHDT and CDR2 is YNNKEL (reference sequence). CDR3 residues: CASSQQTGHSGNTIYF. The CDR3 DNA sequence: TGTGCCAGCAGCCAACAAACAGGCCACTCCGGAAACACCATATATTTT.

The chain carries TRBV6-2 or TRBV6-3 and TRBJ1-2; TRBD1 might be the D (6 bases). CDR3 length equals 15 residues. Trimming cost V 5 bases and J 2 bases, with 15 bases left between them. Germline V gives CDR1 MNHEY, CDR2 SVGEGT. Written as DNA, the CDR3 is TGTGCCAGCAGTGACGGGTCAACAGGGAACTATGGCTACACCTTC. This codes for CASSDGSTGNYGYTF.

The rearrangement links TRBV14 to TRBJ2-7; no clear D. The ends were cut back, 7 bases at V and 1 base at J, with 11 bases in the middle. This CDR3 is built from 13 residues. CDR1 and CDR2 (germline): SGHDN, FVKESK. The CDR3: CASTTSGSYEQYF. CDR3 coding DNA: TGTGCCAGCACCACCTCCGGTTCCTACGAGCAGTACTTC.

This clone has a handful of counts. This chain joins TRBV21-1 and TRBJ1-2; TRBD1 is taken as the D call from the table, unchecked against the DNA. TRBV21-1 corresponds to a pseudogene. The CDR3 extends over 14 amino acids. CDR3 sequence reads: CASSKAGRGYGYTF. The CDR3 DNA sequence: TGTGCCAGCAGCAAAGCGGGGCGCGGCTATGGCTACACCTTC.